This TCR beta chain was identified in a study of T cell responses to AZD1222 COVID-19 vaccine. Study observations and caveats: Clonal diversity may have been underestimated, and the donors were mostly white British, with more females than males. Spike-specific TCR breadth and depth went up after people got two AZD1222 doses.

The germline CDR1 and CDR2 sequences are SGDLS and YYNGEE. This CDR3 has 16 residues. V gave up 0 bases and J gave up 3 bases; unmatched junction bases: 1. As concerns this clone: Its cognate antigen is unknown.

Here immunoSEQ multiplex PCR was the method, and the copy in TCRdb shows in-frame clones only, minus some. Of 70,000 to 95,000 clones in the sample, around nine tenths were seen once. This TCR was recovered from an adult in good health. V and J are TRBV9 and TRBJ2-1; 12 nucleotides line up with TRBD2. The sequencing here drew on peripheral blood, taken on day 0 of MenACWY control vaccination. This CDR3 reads CASSVGLAGVYNEQFF. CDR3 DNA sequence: TGTGCCAGCAGCGTAGGACTAGCGGGGGTCTACAATGAGCAGTTCTTC.